This T cell receptor (beta chain) was retrieved from a study of OX40 agonist ivuxolimab in advanced cancers. V dropped 1 base and J dropped 0 bases, with 13 bases sitting between them. Germline assignment: CDR1 SGHTA and CDR2 FQGNSA. CDR3 length equals 17 residues. Sequenced by immunoSEQ multiplex PCR; TCRdb stores in-frame clones only, minus some. This sample has fewer than 90,000 clones; about 89% occur once, and the top ten carry roughly 0.79%. The chain carries TRBV7-2 and TRBJ1-3, with D unresolved. The receptor was derived from an adult with an advanced solid tumor such as melanoma, head and neck, liver or kidney cancer. The sequencing here drew on CD4+ or CD8+ T cells sorted from blood, taken in a trial of the OX40 agonist ivuxolimab. The CDR3 nucleotides read TGTGCCAGCAGCTTAGGACCGTCAGGACGCTCTGGAAACACCATATATTTT. It is translated as CASSLGPSGRSGNTIYF.